The rows below give T cell receptor beta chains drawn from one sample of a study of PD-1 blockade in classical Hodgkin lymphoma. Measured with immunoSEQ multiplex PCR; TCRdb has only the in-frame clones, and not every one. The sample carries tens of thousands of clones, approximately 92% recorded once. The input for sequencing was peripheral blood mononuclear cells (PBMCs), taken before the second cycle of nivolumab. The receptors originated from a human donor with classical Hodgkin lymphoma. Each CDR3 is given with its conserved first and last residue. The order of the fields is CDR3 DNA, CDR3 protein, CDR3 length, clone size, J gene, D gene, V gene. The D gene is left open where the match is weak. A clone size is listed for some rows: how often the clone was seen (once, few, many), or a class if it is expanded.

TGTGCCACCAGCAGAGGGGCCGGGGCCCGAGGCAATGAGCAGTTCTTC,CATSRGAGARGNEQFF,16,once,TRBJ2-1,-,TRBV15
-,CASSFQVSGEQFF,13,-,TRBJ2-1,-,TRBV7-6
TGTGCCAGCAGGACCGGACAAGCTAATTCACCCCTCCACTTT,CASRTGQANSPLHF,14,-,TRBJ1-6,-,TRBV6-4
TGTGCCAGCAGCTTAGCTGGTCCTGAAGCTTTCTTT,CASSLAGPEAFF,12,-,TRBJ1-1,-,TRBV11-2
TGTGCCAGCAGTGTAGACTTGGGACTGATCTCTGGAAACACCATATATTTT,CASSVDLGLISGNTIYF,17,once,TRBJ1-3,-,TRBV2
TGTGCCAGCAGCTTATGGGAGGAGGGGACCGGGGAGCTGTTTTTT,CASSLWEEGTGELFF,15,-,TRBJ2-2,-,TRBV7-8
TGTGCCAGCAGTTTACAGCGGGAGATCGGAGATACGCAGTATTTT,CASSLQREIGDTQYF,15,-,TRBJ2-3,TRBD2,TRBV27
TGCGCCAGCAGCTTGGACCCGGGACTCGGAGCTTTCTTT,CASSLDPGLGAFF,13,-,TRBJ1-1,-,TRBV5-1
TGCGCCAGCAGTCGGGAAGGCCGCTGTCCCTACGAGCAGTACTTC,CASSREGRCPYEQYF,15,-,TRBJ2-7,-,TRBV23-1
TGTGCCAGCGGGTTATACGAGCAGTACTTC,CASGLYEQYF,10,-,TRBJ2-7,-,TRBV27
TGCGCCAGCAGCCGACTCAGGGGACTGGCTGGAAACACCATATATTTT,CASSRLRGLAGNTIYF,16,-,TRBJ1-3,-,TRBV4-1
TGTGCCAGCAGCTTAACCGGGACAGCGAACACCGGGGAGCTGTTTTTT,CASSLTGTANTGELFF,16,-,TRBJ2-2,TRBD1,TRBV7-9
TGTGCCAGCAGCCGGGGGAGTCATACATCCTACGAGCAGTACTTC,CASSRGSHTSYEQYF,15,-,TRBJ2-7,-,TRBV5-4
TGTGCCAGCAGTTCCCCGACTAGCGGGGGGGCCGAGACCCAGTACTTC,CASSSPTSGGAETQYF,16,-,TRBJ2-5,TRBD2,TRBV6-6
TGTGCCAGCAGCTATGGGACTAGCGGTCCCTACGAGCAGTACTTC,CASSYGTSGPYEQYF,15,few,TRBJ2-7,-,TRBV21-1
TGTGCCAGCAGTGAATGGGGCGGGAGCAGGGCAGATACGCAGTATTTT,CASSEWGGSRADTQYF,16,-,TRBJ2-3,TRBD2,TRBV25-1
TGTGCCAGCTCCCCTAGAAGGGAAGAGACCCAGTACTTC,CASSPRREETQYF,13,-,TRBJ2-5,-,TRBV18
TGTGCCAGCAGTTTGGACAGGGTATCATACGAGCAGTACTTC,CASSLDRVSYEQYF,14,-,TRBJ2-7,TRBD1,TRBV28
TGTGCCAGCAGTGTACAGGGGCTCTCCTACAATGAGCAGTTCTTC,CASSVQGLSYNEQFF,15,-,TRBJ2-1,TRBD1,TRBV27
TGTGCCAGCACCGAGAGTCCGAACACTGAAGCTTTCTTT,CASTESPNTEAFF,13,few,TRBJ1-1,-,TRBV6-5
TGTGCCATCAGTGAGTCGTTAGCGGGGGATAGCTCCTACGAGCAGTACTTC,CAISESLAGDSSYEQYF,17,-,TRBJ2-7,TRBD2,TRBV10-3
TGTGCCAGCAGGCAATTGCCAGGGGGTAGCACAGATACGCAGTATTTT,CASRQLPGGSTDTQYF,16,once,TRBJ2-3,TRBD1,TRBV4-2
TGTGCCAGCAGCTCCGGGGGGCGGAACACCGGGGAGCTGTTTTTT,CASSSGGRNTGELFF,15,-,TRBJ2-2,-,TRBV27
TGCGCCAGCAGCCAAGAAACAATAGCGGTAGCCCAAAGCTCCTACAATGAGCAGTTCTTC,CASSQETIAVAQSSYNEQFF,20,-,TRBJ2-1,-,TRBV4-1
TGCGCCAGCAGCAAGGACGGTCTAGCCAAAAACATTCAGTACTTC,CASSKDGLAKNIQYF,15,-,TRBJ2-4,-,TRBV5-1
TGTGCCAGCAGCTTTATGGACCCAATTACGCAGTATTTT,CASSFMDPITQYF,13,-,TRBJ2-3,-,TRBV5-4